This TCR beta chain was sequenced for a study of blood T cell repertoires in COVID-19. For the study at large: Samples taken during acute and convalescent COVID-19 were collected in the United States, Italy and Spain.

CDR1 and CDR2 from the germline V gene are MDHEN and SYDVKM. This CDR3 has 13 residues. Trimming removed 6 bases from V and 4 bases from J; junction bases left unmatched: 2. Patients at the Seattle site were enrolled during active infection and followed longitudinally. Original methodology: Using reference gene primer amplification, nucleated cell counts were estimated. This table comes from immunoSEQ multiplex PCR, and its TCRdb copy is limited to in-frame clones, with some not included. The DNA was the basis for D and trimming; V, J and clone size are from that table. The sample has approximately 290,000 clones, about 85% seen once.

Specimen: peripheral blood. The TCR comes from a human donor with COVID-19, enrolled during active disease. The donor label of this sample is uncertain. The chain carries TRBV28 and TRBJ2-2; 7 bases are shared with TRBD2. In DNA, the CDR3 is TGTGCCAGCAGGGGGAGGGGCACCGGGGAGCTGTTTTTT. Encoded protein: CASRGRGTGELFF.